This TCR beta chain was obtained from a study of cytomegalovirus exposure and HLA in healthy donors. 60 Vbeta and 13 Jbeta primers were used in PCR. TCRdb keeps only in-frame clones here, not all; method: immunoSEQ multiplex PCR. The sample yields 170,000 or so clones, roughly 79% seen once. The CDR3 spans 15 residues. Deletions cut 5 bases from V and 2 bases from J, with 15 bases between. The V gene's germline CDR1 is WSHSY and CDR2 SAAADI. The V call is TRBV10-2, the J call TRBJ1-2; D not certain. This TCR derives from a woman aged 45-65 years in good health and CMV-seropositive. Sequencing used PBMCs. As DNA, the CDR3 is TGCGCCAGCAGTCGCGGGGAAGGGATCAACTATGGCTACACCTTC. Translation gives CASSRGEGINYGYTF.